The 17 T cell receptor beta chains given below trace back to one sample, sequenced in a study of T cell responses to AZD1222 COVID-19 vaccine. Profiling relied on immunoSEQ multiplex PCR, and the TCRdb table lists in-frame clones only, not all of them. The repertoire has 100,000 to 120,000 clones, around 90% of them found once; the top ten carry about 15%. This sample comprised peripheral blood, obtained 28 days after the second AZD1222 dose. These receptors all stem from an adult who received the AZD1222 COVID-19 vaccine.

The genes are TRBV3-1 (or the pseudogene TRBV3-2) and TRBJ2-7; a possible D gene is TRBD1 (5 bases). This CDR3 has 13 amino acids. Per germline, CDR1 LGHDT and CDR2 YNNKEL (reference sequence). The germline V and J ends were trimmed by 6 bases and 5 bases, with 14 bases remaining between them. CDR3 loop: CASSQGWVHEQYF. The CDR3 coding sequence is TGTGCCAGCAGTCAGGGATGGGTGCACGAGCAGTACTTC.

In the case of this clone: This same CDR3 is encoded by further DNA sequences in the sample. This chain uses TRBV5-1 with TRBJ2-3; D unresolved. The CDR3 length is 14 residues. Looked up from germline, CDR1 is SGHRS and CDR2 is YFSETQ. The V gene lost 0 bases and the J gene lost 0 bases, with 5 bases spanning the gap. CDR3 coding DNA: TGCGCCAGCAGCTTGGGCCAAAGCACAGATACGCAGTATTTT. Protein sequence: CASSLGQSTDTQYF.

This clone was counted a few times. This sequence joins TRBV11-2 and TRBJ2-2; 10 nucleotides agree with TRBD1. V lost 3 bases, J lost 7 bases, and 5 bases stayed unmatched. Germline values: CDR1 SGHAT, CDR2 FQNNGV. There are 15 residues in the CDR3. The CDR3 loop reads CASSFGTGVIGELFF. CDR3 bases: TGTGCCAGCAGCTTTGGGACAGGGGTTATCGGGGAGCTGTTTTTT.

CDR3 residues: CASSPWDRYEQYF. The CDR3 nucleotides are TGTGCCAGCTCACCATGGGACAGGTACGAGCAGTACTTC. This chain uses TRBV18 with TRBJ2-7, with 8 bases matching TRBD1. In germline, CDR1 is KGHSH, CDR2 LQKENI. The CDR3 runs 13 residues. The junction had 1 base not matched to a gene; V was cut back by 2 bases and J by 4 bases.

CDR3: CASSLQGAGYEQYF. CDR3 coding DNA: TGTGCCAGCAGCTTACAGGGGGCTGGGTACGAGCAGTACTTC. The chain has TRBV5-5 and TRBJ2-7, with 9 positions matching TRBD1. Germline V gene lookup returns CDR1 SGHKS and CDR2 YYEKEE (reference sequence). V was pared by 2 bases and J by 4 bases, with 4 bases of the junction left unmatched. The CDR3 runs to 14 residues. Based on the CDR3 plus reference TRBV5-5 and TRBJ2-7, the full variable domain is DAGVTQSPTHLIKTRGQQVTLRCSPISGHKSVSWYQQVLGQGPQFIFQYYEKEERGRGNFPDRFSARQFPNYSSELNVNALLLGDSALYLCASSLQGAGYEQYFGPGTRLTVT.

This rearrangement joins TRBV7-8 to TRBJ1-1; D remains ambiguous. V shed 6 bases and J shed 7 bases, with 15 bases lying between them. The CDR3 totals 13 residues. Germline V lookup: CDR1 SGHVS, CDR2 FQNEAQ. The CDR3 spells CASRGYEKGEAFF. The CDR3 DNA sequence: TGTGCCAGCAGGGGCTATGAGAAGGGTGAAGCTTTCTTT.

The chain has TRBV19 and TRBJ1-5, with TRBD1 matching 8 bases. J lost 5 bases, V lost 9 bases, and 12 bases had no gene match. This CDR3 is 15 amino acids long. Germline V gene lookup returns CDR1 LNHDA and CDR2 SQIVND (reference sequence). The CDR3 DNA reads as TGTGCCAGCTCCGGGACAGGCGGAACTCATCAGCCCCAGCATTTT. It is translated as CASSGTGGTHQPQHF.

This chain joins TRBV28 and TRBJ1-4; no firm D call. The germline V gene has CDR1 MDHEN and CDR2 SYDVKM. The V end was cut by 5 bases, the J end by 0 bases, with 13 bases between. The CDR3 has 16 amino acids. CDR3 sequence (DNA): TGTGCCAGCAGTCCCTTGGAGGTTACAACTAATGAAAAACTGTTTTTT. It yields the protein CASSPLEVTTNEKLFF.

In nucleotides, the CDR3 is TGCAGCGTTGCTACATTGGCGGCGGTCACAGATACGCAGTATTTT. Translation gives CSVATLAAVTDTQYF. This chain uses TRBV29-1 with TRBJ2-3; D is uncertain. The CDR3 runs 15 residues. The germline V gene encodes CDR1 SQVTM and CDR2 ANQGSEA. Between the trimmed V and J ends, which lost 4 bases and 2 bases, there was a span of 16 bases.

The chain is built from TRBV5-1 and TRBJ2-2; D unclear. The V end was cut by 3 bases, the J end by 2 bases, with 11 bases between. Germline loops: CDR1 SGHRS, CDR2 YFSETQ. This CDR3 has 15 amino acids. In DNA form, the CDR3 reads TGCGCCAGCAGCTGGCAGGACGGAAACACCGGGGAGCTGTTTTTT. Translation: CASSWQDGNTGELFF.

This clone was recorded only once. The DNA of the CDR3 is TGTGCCAGCTCTGGGGAGTACGAGCAGTACTTC. It encodes CASSGEYEQYF. This chain uses TRBV6-5 with TRBJ2-7, with D possibly matching TRBD2 (5 bases). CDR1 and CDR2 from the germline V gene are MNHEY and SVGAGI. Trimming removed 8 bases from V and 4 bases from J, with 9 bases in between. This CDR3 contains 11 residues.

The V and J genes are TRBV6-5 and TRBJ1-1; D not certain. Per the germline V gene, CDR1 is MNHEY and CDR2 is SVGAGI. This CDR3 spans 14 amino acids. Trimming removed 4 bases at V and 5 bases at J, with 14 bases between. The CDR3 DNA sequence: TGTGCCAGCAGTTTAAGGGCTATGGGTACTGAAGCTTTCTTT. Its translation: CASSLRAMGTEAFF.

The chain employs TRBV18 and TRBJ1-1; 9 nucleotides line up with TRBD1. The V and J ends lost 2 bases and 4 bases, in that order; junction bases with no gene match: 14. From germline, CDR1 is KGHSH and CDR2 LQKENI. This CDR3 spans 18 amino acids. CDR3 loop: CASSPSSPTGGNVTEAFF. The CDR3 DNA follows: TGTGCCAGCTCACCATCTAGTCCCACAGGGGGCAATGTCACTGAAGCTTTCTTT.

V and J are TRBV15 and TRBJ1-1; D is unclear. The V gene's germline CDR1 is LNHNV and CDR2 YYDKDF (reference sequence). This CDR3 is 17 amino acids long. V shed 0 bases and J shed 0 bases, with 14 bases lying between them. The CDR3 DNA sequence: TGTGCCACCAGCAGAGATCGGCCGACGGTGCTGAACACTGAAGCTTTCTTT. Its translation is CATSRDRPTVLNTEAFF.

The chain links TRBV6-5 to TRBJ2-1, with TRBD1 matching over 7 bases. This CDR3 is 15 amino acids long. Per the germline V gene, CDR1 is MNHEY and CDR2 is SVGAGI. V dropped 2 bases and J dropped 8; count of bases not matched to a gene: 9. CDR3 coding DNA: TGTGCCAGCAGTTACAACAGGGGCCCGAGGGATGAGCAGTTCTTC. Its translation is CASSYNRGPRDEQFF.

The V call is TRBV27, the J call TRBJ2-7, with TRBD2 identical over 7 bases. Trimming removed 0 bases from V and 8 bases from J; junction bases left unmatched: 10. CDR3 length: 15 amino acids. The germline V gene encodes CDR1 MNHEY and CDR2 SMNVEV (reference sequence). Here the CDR3 DNA reads TGTGCCAGCAGTTTATCCTGGAGGGCGGGGGAAAAGCAGTACTTC. Amino acid sequence: CASSLSWRAGEKQYF.

This clone appeared once. The chain links TRBV10-2 to TRBJ2-7; possibly TRBD1 for D (5 bases). Germline lookup yields CDR1 WSHSY and CDR2 SAAADI. The CDR3 loop spans 13 amino acids. V gave up 6 bases and J gave up 2 bases, with 11 bases separating them. CDR3 bases: TGCGCCAGCAGAAGAGACAGCCCCTACGAGCAGTACTTC. Protein sequence: CASRRDSPYEQYF.